This TCR beta chain was profiled in a study of blood T cell repertoires in COVID-19. Seattle patient enrollment occurred during active infection, with longitudinal follow-up thereafter. V lost 3 bases and J lost 8; bases outside the gene matches: 7. The CDR3 consists of 13 residues. Per the germline V gene, CDR1 is SGHNT and CDR2 is YYREEE (reference sequence). Authors' data handling: The authors estimated nucleated cell counts from reference gene primer amplification. Sequenced by immunoSEQ multiplex PCR; TCRdb stores in-frame clones only, minus some. V, J and clone size reflect that table, while D and trimming were determined from the DNA. The sample records just over 300,000 clones, approximately 89% being singletons.

V usage is TRBV5-4 and J usage is TRBJ1-1; 7 positions agree with TRBD1. The sequenced sample was peripheral blood. This sequence originates from a woman in her twenties or thirties with COVID-19, enrolled during active disease. This CDR3 is CASSSPQGQEAFF. CDR3 bases: TGTGCCAGCAGCTCCCCACAGGGGCAAGAAGCTTTCTTT.